This T cell receptor beta chain was profiled in a study of T cell responses to AZD1222 COVID-19 vaccine. Regarding the study as a whole: As reported, nearly half of all spike-specific TCRs target variant regions that are unmutated. Females outnumbered males among donors, who were mostly white British; clonal diversity was possibly underestimated. When two AZD1222 doses had been given, Spike-specific TCR breadth and depth rose.

CDR1 is SGHKS and CDR2 is YYEKEE in the germline V gene (reference sequence). The CDR3 totals 14 residues. Trimming cost V 2 bases and J 3 bases, with 10 bases left between them. TCRdb keeps only in-frame clones here, not all; method: immunoSEQ multiplex PCR. This repertoire shows more than 70,000 clones, approximately 90% found once; its top ten account for around 28%. A word on this clone: The antigen is not known.

The chain links TRBV5-5 to TRBJ2-3; D uncertain. The clonotype comes from an adult who received the AZD1222 COVID-19 vaccine. Sequenced here: peripheral blood, sampled 28 days after the second AZD1222 dose. The CDR3 coding sequence is TGTGCCAGCAGCTTAGCACCCACTACAGATACGCAGTATTTT. This encodes CASSLAPTTDTQYF.